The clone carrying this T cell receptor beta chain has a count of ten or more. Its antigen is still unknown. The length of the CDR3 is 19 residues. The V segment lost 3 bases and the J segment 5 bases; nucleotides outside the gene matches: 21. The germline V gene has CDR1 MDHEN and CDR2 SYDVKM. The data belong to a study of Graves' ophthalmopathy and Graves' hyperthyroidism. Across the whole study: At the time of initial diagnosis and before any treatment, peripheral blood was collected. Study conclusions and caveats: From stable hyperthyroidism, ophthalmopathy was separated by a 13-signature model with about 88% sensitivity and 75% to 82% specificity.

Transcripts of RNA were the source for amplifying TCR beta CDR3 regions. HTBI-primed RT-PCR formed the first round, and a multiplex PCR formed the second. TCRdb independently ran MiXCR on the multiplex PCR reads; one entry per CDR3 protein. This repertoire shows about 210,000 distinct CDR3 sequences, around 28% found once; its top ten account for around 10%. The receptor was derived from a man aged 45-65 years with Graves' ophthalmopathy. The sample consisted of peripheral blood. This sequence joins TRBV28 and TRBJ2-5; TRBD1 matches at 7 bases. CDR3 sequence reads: CASSFKVGGRDSEDETQYF. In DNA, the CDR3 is TGTGCCAGCAGTTTCAAAGTTGGGGGCCGGGACAGTGAAGATGAGACCCAGTACTTC.